One sample yielded the 17 T cell receptor beta chains listed below, sequenced in a study of shared clonotypes between healthy human individuals. Only in-frame clones appear in the TCRdb table, and some are missing; sequencing was by immunoSEQ multiplex PCR. The sample records about 490,000 clones, 75% to 85% being singletons. Input material: PBMCs. These receptors were obtained from a woman in her 40s in good health. Some clones in this sample may be carry-over from other donors' samples.

The V gene is TRBV9, the J gene TRBJ2-3, with D uncertain. Germline V gene sequence: CDR1 SGDLS, CDR2 YYNGEE. V was clipped by 1 base and J by 0 bases, with 6 bases between them. The CDR3 extends over 14 amino acids. The CDR3 bases are TGTGCCAGCAGCGTAACCAGCAGCACAGATACGCAGTATTTT. This sequence encodes CASSVTSSTDTQYF.

This chain connects TRBV7-3 to TRBJ2-5, with D possibly TRBD2 on 6 matching bases. The V gene lost 5 bases and the J gene lost 5 bases, with 15 bases spanning the gap. The length of the CDR3 is 14 residues. Germline V CDR1 and CDR2: SGHTA, FQGTGA. The CDR3 DNA is TGTGCCAGCAGCCTCGGCGGGGCGGGCGAGACCCAGTACTTC. This sequence encodes CASSLGGAGETQYF.

This clone was picked up one time. The chain uses TRBV7-4 and TRBJ2-7, with a possible D match to TRBD2 (6 bases). The CDR3 is 18 amino acids. CDR1 and CDR2 from the germline V gene are SGHVT and SQSDAQ. The germline V and J ends were trimmed by 3 bases and 2 bases, with 23 bases remaining between them. CDR3: CASSFRQFPLSGAYEQYF. As DNA, the CDR3 is TGTGCCAGCAGCTTTCGACAGTTTCCCCTCTCGGGAGCCTACGAGCAGTACTTC.

The chain couples TRBV14 to TRBJ1-1; D is uncertain. Germline V gives CDR1 SGHDN, CDR2 FVKESK. This CDR3 spans 17 amino acids. V lost 0 bases and J lost 2, with 16 bases in between. The CDR3 reads CASSQDRFGRHNTEAFF. CDR3 DNA sequence: TGTGCCAGCAGCCAAGATCGGTTCGGCAGGCATAACACTGAAGCTTTCTTT.

This sequence joins TRBV5-1 and TRBJ1-1, with 7 bases fitting TRBD1. With V trimmed by 4 bases and J by 2 bases, 8 bases remained unmatched. Per the germline V gene, CDR1 is SGHRS and CDR2 is YFSETQ. The CDR3 covers 15 residues. The CDR3 reads CASSQTGQTNTEAFF. The CDR3 nucleotides are TGCGCCAGCAGCCAAACGGGACAGACTAACACTGAAGCTTTCTTT.

V and J are TRBV19 and TRBJ2-1; no reliable D call. The CDR3 is 16 residues long. CDR1 and CDR2 (germline): LNHDA, SQIVND (reference sequence). V shed 0 bases and J shed 0 bases, with 9 bases lying between them. As DNA, the CDR3 is TGTGCCAGTAGTATAGATCCCCTTAGCTCCTACAATGAGCAGTTCTTC. This codes for CASSIDPLSSYNEQFF.

This clone came up a few times. This chain links TRBV14 with TRBJ2-3; D gene unclear. Trimming took off 3 bases at V and 6 bases at J, with 4 bases between the two ends. This CDR3 is built from 11 residues. Germline CDR1 and CDR2: SGHDN and FVKESK. CDR3 in DNA: TGTGCCAGCAGCCACGCGGATACGCAGTATTTT. Protein: CASSHADTQYF.

The V call is TRBV5-1, the J call TRBJ2-7; the match to TRBD2 covers 11 bases. The germline V gene has CDR1 SGHRS and CDR2 YFSETQ. Germline trimming cut 4 bases from V and 7 bases from J; bases unmatched to any gene: 7. This CDR3 is built from 14 residues. Here the CDR3 reads CASSPGTSGGEQYF. CDR3 nucleotides: TGCGCCAGCAGCCCCGGGACTAGCGGTGGGGAGCAGTACTTC.

The J gene is TRBJ1-5, the V gene TRBV5-6; D gene ambiguous. Germline CDR1 and CDR2: SGHDT and YYEEEE. This CDR3 is built from 14 residues. V was cut by 2 bases and J by 1 base, with 7 bases left in between. In DNA form, the CDR3 reads TGTGCCAGCAGCTTATACAGAAGCAATCAGCCCCAGCATTTT. Protein: CASSLYRSNQPQHF.

Here the CDR3 DNA reads TGTGCCAGCTCACCACCGGGACTAGCGGGAGGCAATGAGCAGTTCTTC. It is translated as CASSPPGLAGGNEQFF. This rearrangement joins TRBV18 to TRBJ2-1; 15 nucleotides align to TRBD2. This CDR3 is 16 amino acids long. Germline CDR1 KGHSH, CDR2 LQKENI. V shed 0 bases and J 6 bases; nucleotides not matched to a gene: 0.

The genes are TRBV10-3 and TRBJ2-5, with D possibly matching TRBD1 (6 bases). The CDR3 loop spans 11 amino acids. Germline-derived CDR1 and CDR2 are ENHRY and SYGVKD. V shed 11 bases and J shed 1 base, with 8 bases lying between them. CDR3 coding DNA: TGTGCCTCACAGGGCCAAGAGACCCAGTACTTC. This translates into CASQGQETQYF.

This clone has ten or more counts. The chain carries TRBV18 and TRBJ1-1; 7 bases match TRBD1. This CDR3 region has 14 residues. V shed 5 bases, J shed 3 bases, and the junction held 6 bases outside the gene matches. From germline, CDR1 is KGHSH and CDR2 LQKENI. CDR3 loop: CASSEGGSDTEAFF. CDR3 bases: TGTGCCAGCTCAGAAGGGGGCTCGGACACTGAAGCTTTCTTT. The full variable domain, with the rest looked up from reference TRBV18 and TRBJ1-1, is NAGVMQNPRHLVRRRGQEARLRCSPMKGHSHVYWYRQLPEEGLKFMVYLQKENIIDESGMPKERFSAEFPKEGPSILRIQQVVRGDSAAYFCASSEGGSDTEAFFGQGTRLTVV.

The V gene is TRBV6-5, the J gene TRBJ2-2, with a weak D call TRBD1 (5 bases). The CDR3 runs 14 residues. In germline, CDR1 is MNHEY, CDR2 SVGAGI. Trimming pared 6 bases from V and 6 bases from J, leaving 14 bases between. The CDR3: CASSPKGWSGELFF. The CDR3 DNA sequence: TGTGCCAGCAGCCCGAAGGGGTGGTCCGGGGAGCTGTTTTTT.

The rearrangement links TRBV28 to TRBJ1-2; 8 nucleotides align to TRBD1. V lost 8 bases and J lost 4; bases outside the gene matches: 6. Germline values: CDR1 MDHEN, CDR2 SYDVKM. This CDR3 is built from 13 residues. In DNA form, the CDR3 reads TGTGCCAGCGGACAGGGAGATTTCTATGGCTACACCTTC. Encoded protein: CASGQGDFYGYTF.

As DNA, the CDR3 is TGTGCCAGCAGCTTGGTTGGCAGGGGAACCGGGGAGCTGTTTTTT. It is translated as CASSLVGRGTGELFF. The chain recombines TRBV5-4 with TRBJ2-2; possible D gene TRBD1, 6 bases. With 0 bases removed from V and 5 bases from J, the gap between germline ends came to 11 bases. This CDR3 is 15 amino acids long. Germline lookup yields CDR1 SGHNT and CDR2 YYREEE (reference sequence). Full variable domain (outside the CDR3, taken from reference TRBV5-4 and TRBJ2-2): ETGVTQSPTHLIKTRGQQVTLRCSSQSGHNTVSWYQQALGQGPQFIFQYYREEENGRGNFPPRFSGLQFPNYSSELNVNALELDDSALYLCASSLVGRGTGELFFGEGSRLTVL.

The CDR3 DNA reads as TGTGCCAGTAGTCCTAGGGAACCCAACACTGAAGCTTTCTTT. Its translation is CASSPREPNTEAFF. This chain uses TRBV19 with TRBJ1-1; D gene ambiguous. Germline CDR1 and CDR2: LNHDA and SQIVND (reference sequence). Trimming stripped 5 bases from V and 2 bases from J, with 12 bases between. CDR3 length: 14 amino acids. Complete variable domain (other parts from reference TRBV19 and TRBJ1-1): DGGITQSPKYLFRKEGQNVTLSCEQNLNHDAMYWYRQDPGQGLRLIYYSQIVNDFQKGDIAEGYSVSREKKESFPLTVTSAQKNPTAFYLCASSPREPNTEAFFGQGTRLTVV.

This chain joins TRBV28 and TRBJ1-2, with 9 nucleotides matching TRBD1. V gave up 4 bases and J gave up 4 bases; unmatched junction bases: 7. Germline values: CDR1 MDHEN, CDR2 SYDVKM. The CDR3 spans 15 residues. The CDR3 DNA is TGTGCCAGCAGTTCAGGGGGGACAGGGATCTATGGCTACACCTTC. This encodes CASSSGGTGIYGYTF.